A single sample is the source of the 7 T cell receptor beta chains below, sequenced in a study of T cell repertoires in cytomegalovirus infection. No cognate antigen is known for these TCRs. TCRdb analysed the reads with MiXCR anew, one entry per CDR3 protein. This table has 150,000 to 200,000 distinct CDR3 sequences, about 20% appearing once. The source was CD8+ T cells from cultured PBMCs, collected from culture after CMV antigen stimulation. Receptors originate from a human donor in good health (CMV status not recorded). Some clones in this sample may be carry-over from other donors' samples.

The CDR3: CASSPGGRGAYNEQFF. The CDR3 DNA follows: TGTGCCAGCAGCCCAGGGGGGCGGGGGGCATACAATGAGCAGTTCTTC. This chain connects TRBV7-6 to TRBJ2-1; D is possibly TRBD2 (8 bases). CDR3 size: 16 residues. V was pared by 5 bases and J by 4 bases, with 18 bases between. Germline CDR1 and CDR2: SGHVS and FNYEAQ.

This clonotype was recorded at least ten times. The V call is TRBV28, the J call TRBJ2-3; 9 bases are shared with TRBD1. CDR1 is MDHEN, CDR2 SYDVKM, per germline. The CDR3 spans 14 residues. J lost 5 bases, V lost 6 bases, and 6 bases had no gene match. This CDR3 reads CASSPGTGIDTQYF. As DNA, the CDR3 is TGTGCCAGCAGCCCCGGGACAGGGATAGATACGCAGTATTTT.

This clonotype was counted at least ten times. CDR3 sequence reads: CASGGVQELNQPQHF. The CDR3, as DNA: TGTGCCAGCGGGGGGGTCCAGGAGCTCAATCAGCCCCAGCATTTT. The J gene is TRBJ1-5, the V gene TRBV2; maybe TRBD1 (5 bases). The CDR3 is 15 amino acids. V lost 8 bases to trimming and J lost 3 bases, with 17 bases between them. Germline CDR1 SNHLY, CDR2 FYNNEI.

This clonotype was observed many times. The rearrangement uses TRBV7-2 and TRBJ1-4; maybe TRBD1 (6 bases). This CDR3 is 14 amino acids long. The V end was cut by 5 bases, the J end by 4 bases, with 11 bases between. Per germline, CDR1 SGHTA and CDR2 FQGNSA. CDR3 nucleotides: TGTGCCAGCAGCCCCCAGGGGTATAATGAAAAACTGTTTTTT. Translating gives CASSPQGYNEKLFF.

The chain links TRBV5-4 to TRBJ2-1; D uncertain. Germline CDR1 SGHNT, CDR2 YYREEE (reference sequence). Trimming took 0 bases from V and 0 from J, leaving 7 bases between them. The CDR3 has 15 residues. The CDR3, as DNA: TGTGCCAGCAGCTTGGGGGGTAGCTCCTACAATGAGCAGTTCTTC. As protein: CASSLGGSSYNEQFF. Supplemented by reference TRBV5-4 and TRBJ2-1, the full variable domain reads ETGVTQSPTHLIKTRGQQVTLRCSSQSGHNTVSWYQQALGQGPQFIFQYYREEENGRGNFPPRFSGLQFPNYSSELNVNALELDDSALYLCASSLGGSSYNEQFFGPGTRLTVL.

The chain has TRBV5-1 and TRBJ2-5; TRBD2 matches 7 bases. Germline CDR1 is SGHRS and CDR2 is YFSETQ. The J segment lost 3 bases and the V segment lost 2 bases, leaving 1 base of the junction unmatched. The length of the CDR3 is 13 residues. The CDR3 sequence: CASSFRGEETQYF. For the CDR3, the DNA is TGCGCCAGCAGCTTCCGGGGGGAAGAGACCCAGTACTTC.

This clonotype was seen a handful of times. The chain couples TRBV6-5 to TRBJ2-7, with TRBD2 identical over 15 bases. Germline CDR1 MNHEY, CDR2 SVGAGI. This CDR3 comprises 20 residues. V gave up 4 bases and J gave up 3 bases; unmatched junction bases: 16. This CDR3 reads CASSSEATGLAGGINYEQYF. CDR3 in DNA: TGTGCCAGCAGTTCCGAAGCCACTGGACTAGCGGGGGGGATTAACTACGAGCAGTACTTC.